This paragraph reports one T cell receptor (beta chain). What it recognizes is unknown. Germline CDR1 reads KGHSH; CDR2 reads LQKENI. V lost 2 bases and J lost 0, with 8 bases in between. The CDR3 runs 15 residues. TCRdb's table, derived via immunoSEQ multiplex PCR, lists solely in-frame clones and lacks some. The data hold roughly 75,000 clones, with roughly 89% observed a single time. This specimen comes from a study of T cell responses to AZD1222 COVID-19 vaccine. Study-level findings and limits: Of the AZD1222 recipients, only 5 to 7 were seropositive at baseline.

This receptor was identified in an adult in good health. The specimen was peripheral blood, collected on day 0 of AZD1222 vaccination. The gene calls are TRBV18 and TRBJ1-3; D not certain. This chain's CDR3 is CASSPGMGSGNTIYF. DNA of the CDR3: TGTGCCAGCTCACCAGGAATGGGCTCTGGAAACACCATATATTTT. The full variable domain, its missing parts supplied by reference TRBV18 and TRBJ1-3, is NAGVMQNPRHLVRRRGQEARLRCSPMKGHSHVYWYRQLPEEGLKFMVYLQKENIIDESGMPKERFSAEFPKEGPSILRIQQVVRGDSAAYFCASSPGMGSGNTIYFGEGSWLTVV.